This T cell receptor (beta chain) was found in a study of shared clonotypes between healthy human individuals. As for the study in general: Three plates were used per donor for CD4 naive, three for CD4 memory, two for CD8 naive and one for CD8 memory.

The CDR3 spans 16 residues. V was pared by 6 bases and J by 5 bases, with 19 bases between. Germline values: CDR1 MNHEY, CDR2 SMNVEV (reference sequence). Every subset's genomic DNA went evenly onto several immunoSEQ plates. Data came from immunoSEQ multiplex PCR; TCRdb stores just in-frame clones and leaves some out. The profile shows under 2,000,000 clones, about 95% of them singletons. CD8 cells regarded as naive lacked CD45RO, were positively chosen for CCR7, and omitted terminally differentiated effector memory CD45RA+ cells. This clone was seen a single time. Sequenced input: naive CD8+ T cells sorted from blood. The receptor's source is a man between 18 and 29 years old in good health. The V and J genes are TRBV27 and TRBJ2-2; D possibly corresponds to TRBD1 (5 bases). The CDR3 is CASRLGLGVGTGELFF. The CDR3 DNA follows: TGTGCCAGCAGGCTGGGGCTAGGCGTGGGGACCGGGGAGCTGTTTTTT.